These 28 T cell receptor beta chains came from one sample sequenced in a study of early T cells in non-severe SARS-CoV-2 infection. One entry per CDR3 protein results from TCRdb running MiXCR on the 5' RACE reads. The sample has about 46,000 distinct CDR3 sequences, roughly 9.3% seen once. Sequencing was done on a sample of whole blood. These receptors originate from an adult who was a healthcare worker with PCR-confirmed SARS-CoV-2 infection or an uninfected control (not recorded which).

In this sample, this clonotype turned up a few times. The V and J genes are TRBV7-2 and TRBJ2-1; no reliable D call. Germline lookup yields CDR1 SGHTA and CDR2 FQGNSA. V was cut by 5 bases and J by 8 bases, with 7 bases left in between. CDR3 length equals 11 residues. The CDR3 sequence is CASSPVDEQFF. DNA for the CDR3: TGTGCCAGCAGCCCTGTTGATGAGCAGTTCTTC.

At least ten counts were recorded for this clonotype. The chain carries TRBV12-3 or TRBV12-4 and TRBJ2-2, with 10 bases lining up with TRBD2. Trimming removed 3 bases from V and 1 base from J; junction bases left unmatched: 5. The CDR3 runs 17 residues. CDR3 sequence (DNA): TGTGCCAGCAGTTTTAAAAGACTAGCGGGGAACACCGGGGAGCTGTTTTTT. Translation: CASSFKRLAGNTGELFF.

This clonotype is medium-sized (0.01 to 0.1%). The J gene is TRBJ2-7, the V gene TRBV5-4, with a tentative D call TRBD1 (6 bases). V shed 2 bases and J shed 3 bases, with 12 bases lying between them. The V gene's germline CDR1 is SGHNT and CDR2 YYREEE (reference sequence). The CDR3 is made up of 14 amino acids. CDR3 in amino acids: CASSLQGSDYEQYF. CDR3 nucleotides: TGTGCCAGCAGCTTACAGGGAAGCGACTACGAGCAGTACTTC. Full variable domain (remainder filled in from reference TRBV5-4 and TRBJ2-7): ETGVTQSPTHLIKTRGQQVTLRCSSQSGHNTVSWYQQALGQGPQFIFQYYREEENGRGNFPPRFSGLQFPNYSSELNVNALELDDSALYLCASSLQGSDYEQYFGPGTRLTVT.

This chain connects TRBV4-3 to TRBJ2-7, with D possibly being TRBD1 or TRBD2 (5 bases each). CDR1 and CDR2 from the germline V gene are LGHNA and YSLEER. The CDR3 has 17 amino acids. Trimming shortened V by 0 bases and J by 0 bases, and 15 bases separated the two germline ends. CDR3 region: CASSQETRDGVSYEQYF. Here the CDR3 DNA reads TGCGCCAGCAGCCAAGAAACCCGGGACGGCGTCTCCTACGAGCAGTACTTC.

This clonotype was seen many times. The V gene is TRBV12-3 or TRBV12-4, the J gene TRBJ1-1; D remains ambiguous. The CDR3 is made up of 14 amino acids. Trimming stripped 3 bases from V and 1 base from J, with 9 bases between. CDR3 residues: CASSFFARNTEAFF. The DNA of the CDR3 is TGTGCCAGCAGTTTTTTCGCGCGGAACACTGAAGCTTTCTTT.

The chain employs TRBV7-9 and TRBJ2-7; D is unclear. The ends were cut back, 5 bases at V and 3 bases at J, with 8 bases in the middle. The germline V gene has CDR1 SEHNR and CDR2 FQNEAQ (reference sequence). The CDR3 is 12 amino acids. The CDR3 loop reads CASSQTYYEQYF. CDR3 nucleotides: TGTGCCAGCAGCCAGACCTACTACGAGCAGTACTTC.

This clonotype has a handful of counts. This sequence joins TRBV7-8 and TRBJ2-1; D is ambiguous. The CDR3 has 14 amino acids. The germline V and J ends were trimmed by 2 bases and 7 bases, with 12 bases remaining between them. Germline V gene sequence: CDR1 SGHVS, CDR2 FQNEAQ. The CDR3 loop is CASSLKRVLNEQFF. The CDR3, as DNA: TGTGCCAGCAGCTTAAAAAGGGTTCTGAATGAGCAGTTCTTC.

This clonotype showed up just a few times. This chain uses TRBV28 with TRBJ2-7; D is unresolved. The germline V gene encodes CDR1 MDHEN and CDR2 SYDVKM. V dropped 8 bases and J dropped 2 bases, with 4 bases sitting between them. CDR3 length: 10 residues. DNA for the CDR3: TGTGCCAGCGCAACCTACGAGCAGTACTTC. Translated, it gives CASATYEQYF.

This clonotype was recorded a few times. The chain links TRBV28 to TRBJ1-5; 8 nucleotides agree with TRBD1. The germline CDR1 and CDR2 sequences are MDHEN and SYDVKM. V trimming: 5 bases; J trimming: 7 bases; junction bases outside the gene matches: 10. CDR3 length equals 15 residues. CDR3 in DNA: TGTGCCAGCAGTGCGGACAGGGCGGGGACACAGCCCCAGCATTTT. Its protein product is CASSADRAGTQPQHF.

This clonotype was observed many times. This sequence joins TRBV7-8 and TRBJ1-2, with D unresolved. CDR3 length: 12 amino acids. CDR1 SGHVS and CDR2 FQNEAQ come from the germline V gene. V shed 4 bases and J shed 5 bases, with 8 bases lying between them. CDR3 nucleotide sequence: TGTGCCAGCAGCTCCACCCCATATGGCTACACCTTC. It encodes CASSSTPYGYTF.

In its sample, this clonotype was seen many times. V and J are TRBV28 and TRBJ2-5; D ambiguous. Trimming stripped 5 bases from V and 7 bases from J, with 14 bases between. The CDR3 length is 13 residues. Germline assignment: CDR1 MDHEN and CDR2 SYDVKM. The CDR3 loop reads CASSPYRSGTQYF. The CDR3 region has the DNA TGTGCCAGCAGTCCCTATCGCTCGGGGACCCAGTACTTC.

This clonotype showed up many times. The chain uses TRBV28 and TRBJ1-1, with D maybe TRBD1 (5 bases). Germline loops: CDR1 MDHEN, CDR2 SYDVKM. This CDR3 contains 16 residues. V was trimmed by 2 bases and J by 2 bases, leaving 15 bases between them. The CDR3 region has the DNA TGTGCCAGCAGTTTAGGGTGGGGGGACTTTAACACTGAAGCTTTCTTT. Translated, it gives CASSLGWGDFNTEAFF.

The chain has TRBV29-1 and TRBJ2-7; D ambiguous. V was trimmed by 4 bases and J by 4 bases, leaving 14 bases between them. CDR1 and CDR2 (germline): SQVTM, ANQGSEA. The CDR3 is made up of 13 amino acids. The CDR3 DNA reads TGCAGCGTTGTTACTGGAACCACTTACGAGCAGTACTTC. Protein: CSVVTGTTYEQYF.

The chain joins TRBV2 to TRBJ1-4; TRBD1 matches at 7 bases. Germline V lookup: CDR1 SNHLY, CDR2 FYNNEI. V shed 6 bases and J 5 bases; nucleotides not matched to a gene: 9. The CDR3 loop spans 15 amino acids. The CDR3 nucleotides are TGTGCCAGCAGATACCGGGACAGCCCAAATGAAAAACTGTTTTTT. Translated, it gives CASRYRDSPNEKLFF.

This clonotype was seen many times. The chain combines TRBV20-1 with TRBJ2-7; D perhaps matches TRBD2 (6 bases). Germline loops: CDR1 DFQATT, CDR2 SNEGSKA (reference sequence). The length of the CDR3 is 14 residues. Trimming left V 4 bases short and J 4 bases short, with 17 bases between. The CDR3 region is CSANAVLAEYEQYF. CDR3 DNA sequence: TGCAGTGCTAACGCGGTGTTAGCGGAGTACGAGCAGTACTTC.

This clonotype showed up many times. The J gene is TRBJ2-6, the V gene TRBV29-1; D is possibly TRBD2 (5 bases). This CDR3 is 16 amino acids long. V was clipped by 7 bases and J by 1 base, with 17 bases between them. Per the germline V gene, CDR1 is SQVTM and CDR2 is ANQGSEA. CDR3 loop: CSALLRDVSGANVLTF. The CDR3 nucleotides read TGCAGCGCTCTACTTCGGGATGTGTCTGGGGCCAACGTCCTGACTTTC.

This clonotype was observed at least ten times. This chain links TRBV24-1 with TRBJ2-3; 12 nucleotides align to TRBD2. Losses at the gene ends were 3 bases for V and 2 bases for J; bases not matched to a gene: 8. Germline CDR1 is KGHDR and CDR2 is SFDVKD. The CDR3 covers 18 residues. DNA for the CDR3: TGTGCCACCAGTGATCCACCGACTAGCGGGAGCAACACAGATACGCAGTATTTT. Translating gives CATSDPPTSGSNTDTQYF.

This clonotype was seen many times. This chain joins TRBV20-1 and TRBJ1-1; D not resolved. V was clipped by 6 bases and J by 6 bases, with 11 bases between them. Germline assignment: CDR1 DFQATT and CDR2 SNEGSKA (reference sequence). This CDR3 contains 11 residues. The CDR3 loop is CSARSVAEAFF. The DNA for the CDR3 is TGCAGTGCCCGGTCAGTAGCTGAAGCTTTCTTT.

V gene TRBV12-3 or TRBV12-4 combines with J gene TRBJ1-2, with TRBD1 as a possible D gene (5 bases). Trimming removed 3 bases from V and 2 bases from J, with 10 bases in between. The length of the CDR3 is 14 residues. CDR3: CASSLTDLNYGYTF. The CDR3 nucleotides read TGTGCCAGCAGTTTGACAGACCTAAACTATGGCTACACCTTC.

The chain recombines TRBV7-2 with TRBJ2-7; 7 positions agree with TRBD2. This CDR3 is built from 14 residues. With 3 bases clipped from V and 3 bases from J, the junction kept 5 bases outside the gene matches. Per germline, CDR1 SGHTA and CDR2 FQGNSA. The CDR3: CASSFSQRDYEQYF. CDR3 bases: TGTGCCAGCAGCTTCAGCCAGCGGGACTACGAGCAGTACTTC.

The chain couples TRBV6-6 to TRBJ1-2; D may be TRBD1 (5 bases). This CDR3 is 13 amino acids long. V lost 2 bases and J 4 bases, leaving 8 bases between the germline ends. Germline-derived CDR1 and CDR2 are MNHNY and SVGAGI (reference sequence). The CDR3 spells CASSYNRPYGYTF. Here the CDR3 DNA reads TGTGCCAGCAGTTACAACAGGCCCTATGGCTACACCTTC.

This clonotype was detected many times. V usage is TRBV20-1 and J usage is TRBJ2-7; no definite D call. The V end was cut by 8 bases, the J end by 1 base, with 6 bases between. Germline CDR1 reads DFQATT; CDR2 reads SNEGSKA (reference sequence). The CDR3 runs to 10 residues. The CDR3 DNA reads as TGCAGTTACAAGTCCTACGAGCAGTACTTC. Its translation is CSYKSYEQYF.

There are many counts of this clonotype. The chain carries TRBV28 and TRBJ1-6; D uncertain. Germline V gives CDR1 MDHEN, CDR2 SYDVKM. CDR3 size: 15 residues. Trimming cost V 3 bases and J 3 bases, with 9 bases left between them. In DNA form, the CDR3 reads TGTGCCAGCAGTTTGACGGGGAACTATAATTCACCCCTCCACTTT. Its protein product is CASSLTGNYNSPLHF. The full variable domain, in which reference TRBV28 and TRBJ1-6 provide the parts outside the CDR3, is DVKVTQSSRYLVKRTGEKVFLECVQDMDHENMFWYRQDPGLGLRLIYFSYDVKMKEKGDIPEGYSVSREKKERFSLILESASTNQTSMYLCASSLTGNYNSPLHFGNGTRLTVT.

Only a few counts were recorded for this clonotype. V is TRBV28 and J is TRBJ2-3, with no clear D. The germline CDR1 and CDR2 sequences are MDHEN and SYDVKM. This CDR3 contains 11 residues. V dropped 6 bases and J dropped 5 bases, with 6 bases sitting between them. The CDR3 region has the DNA TGTGCCAGCAGCCTAGTAGATACGCAGTATTTT. This sequence encodes CASSLVDTQYF.

This clonotype occurred many times. The chain links TRBV6-5 to TRBJ1-1, with TRBD1 as a possible D gene (5 bases). CDR3 length: 14 amino acids. Germline V gene sequence: CDR1 MNHEY, CDR2 SVGAGI. Trimming removed 4 bases at V and 1 base at J, with 10 bases between. CDR3 in DNA: TGTGCCAGCAGTTCTCGACAGAAGAACACTGAAGCTTTCTTT. Protein product: CASSSRQKNTEAFF.

This clonotype was found many times. CDR3 in DNA: TGTGCCAGCAGCTTCCGACAGGACATTGAGCAGTACTTC. Its translation: CASSFRQDIEQYF. The genes are TRBV7-2 and TRBJ2-7; the D gene is possibly TRBD1 (6 bases). Per the germline V gene, CDR1 is SGHTA and CDR2 is FQGNSA. CDR3 size: 13 residues. V dropped 3 bases and J dropped 7 bases, with 13 bases sitting between them.

This chain links TRBV28 with TRBJ2-5, with 7 bases matching TRBD1. The CDR3 is 14 amino acids. Germline CDR1 is MDHEN and CDR2 is SYDVKM. The V gene end was trimmed by 5 bases and the J gene end by 6 bases; junction bases not matched to a gene: 9. The CDR3 nucleotides are TGTGCCAGCAGTGAGACGACAGGGACAAAGACCCAGTACTTC. Translation gives CASSETTGTKTQYF.

The CDR3, as DNA: TGTGCCAGCAGTTTAGGTTCGGCAGACAATGAGCAGTTCTTC. It yields the protein CASSLGSADNEQFF. The chain has TRBV27 and TRBJ2-1; D ambiguous. The germline gives CDR1 MNHEY, CDR2 SMNVEV (reference sequence). The CDR3 is made up of 14 amino acids. V lost 2 bases to trimming and J lost 5 bases, with 10 bases between them.